One and the same sample provided the 29 T cell receptor beta chains below, sequenced in a study of blood T cell repertoires in COVID-19. Measured with immunoSEQ multiplex PCR; TCRdb has only the in-frame clones, and not every one. The table has over 100,000 clones, around nine tenths seen once; the top ten hold approximately 19%. Material for sequencing was peripheral blood. The receptors stem from a human donor with acute or convalescent COVID-19. The donor label of this sample is uncertain.

The chain links TRBV12-3 or TRBV12-4 to TRBJ1-4; unclear D gene. V lost 3 bases and J lost 5, with 7 bases in between. This CDR3 comprises 13 residues. Here the CDR3 reads CASSLLQNEKLFF. In DNA form, the CDR3 reads TGTGCCAGCAGTTTGTTACAAAATGAAAAACTGTTTTTT.

The V and J genes are TRBV9 and TRBJ2-3; 8 bases are shared with TRBD2. Looked up from germline, CDR1 is SGDLS and CDR2 is YYNGEE. With V trimmed by 3 bases and J by 5 bases, 5 bases remained unmatched. CDR3 length: 14 amino acids. In DNA form, the CDR3 reads TGTGCCAGCAGCGGAGGACTAGCTGAAGATACGCAGTATTTT. It encodes CASSGGLAEDTQYF.

The chain combines TRBV18 with TRBJ1-3, with unresolved D. This CDR3 spans 15 amino acids. Germline V gene lookup returns CDR1 KGHSH and CDR2 LQKENI. Trimming stripped 2 bases from V and 3 bases from J, with 11 bases between. DNA of the CDR3: TGTGCCAGCTCACCAATCGCGACTGGTGGAAACACCATATATTTT. It translates to CASSPIATGGNTIYF.

The chain uses TRBV27 and TRBJ2-5; 9 bases match TRBD1. The CDR3 loop spans 18 amino acids. In germline, CDR1 is MNHEY, CDR2 SMNVEV (reference sequence). The trim removed 4 bases at V and 4 bases at J, leaving 16 bases unmatched. In DNA form, the CDR3 reads TGTGCCAGCAGTTACTCTTCTTTGAGGACAGGGGTCCGAGAGACCCAGTACTTC. Its protein product is CASSYSSLRTGVRETQYF.

The gene calls are TRBV7-2 and TRBJ1-2; D is undetermined. Trimming shortened V by 5 bases and J by 6 bases, and 13 bases separated the two germline ends. Per germline, CDR1 SGHTA and CDR2 FQGNSA. CDR3 length: 13 residues. CDR3 protein: CASSPRRVDGYTF. In DNA, the CDR3 is TGTGCCAGCAGCCCCCGCCGGGTAGATGGCTACACCTTC.

This clone came up many times. The J gene is TRBJ2-1, the V gene TRBV4-2; 8 bases match TRBD1. Germline V lookup: CDR1 LGHNA, CDR2 YNFKEQ. This CDR3 comprises 16 residues. The trim removed 0 bases at V and 4 bases at J, leaving 5 bases unmatched. DNA of the CDR3: TGTGCCAGCAGCCAAGATCACGGGACAGGTTACAATGAGCAGTTCTTC. This codes for CASSQDHGTGYNEQFF.

The chain carries TRBV30 and TRBJ2-3, with no clear D. In germline, CDR1 is GTSNPN, CDR2 SVGIG (reference sequence). The CDR3 totals 15 residues. The V and J ends lost 4 bases and 0 bases respectively, with 14 bases between them. CDR3 region: CAWIPELVSTDTQYF. In DNA form, the CDR3 reads TGTGCCTGGATTCCAGAGCTAGTTAGCACAGATACGCAGTATTTT.

The chain has TRBV6-5 and TRBJ2-7; tentative D call: TRBD2 (6 bases). The germline V gene has CDR1 MNHEY and CDR2 SVGAGI. The CDR3 loop spans 14 amino acids. V gave up 0 bases and J gave up 6 bases, with 12 bases separating them. CDR3 in DNA: TGTGCCAGCAGTTACTCGATACTAGCTCGCGAGCAGTACTTC. Amino acid sequence: CASSYSILAREQYF.

The chain uses TRBV27 and TRBJ2-1; D not certain. From germline, CDR1 is MNHEY and CDR2 SMNVEV (reference sequence). The CDR3 spans 13 residues. V was shortened by 4 bases and J by 0 bases, with 4 bases between the two germline ends. The CDR3 DNA follows: TGTGCCAGCAGTTCGAGCTCCTACAATGAGCAGTTCTTC. This translates into CASSSSSYNEQFF.

This rearrangement joins TRBV7-9 to TRBJ2-7; TRBD1 is a possible D gene (6 bases). Germline V gene data show CDR1 as SEHNR and CDR2 as FQNEAQ (reference sequence). V was pared by 6 bases and J by 7 bases, with 13 bases between. The CDR3 covers 12 residues. The CDR3 DNA sequence: TGTGCCAGCAGTTCCCAGGGGTTTGAGCAGTACTTC. It encodes CASSSQGFEQYF.

The chain uses TRBV4-3 and TRBJ2-1, with a tentative D call TRBD2 (5 bases). The CDR3 is 15 amino acids. Deletions cut 0 bases from V and 10 bases from J, with 16 bases between. The V gene's germline CDR1 is LGHNA and CDR2 YSLEER. This CDR3 reads CASSQDGDSRWEQFF. In DNA form, the CDR3 reads TGCGCCAGCAGCCAAGACGGGGATTCTCGTTGGGAGCAGTTCTTC.

This clone came up a few times. V usage is TRBV19 and J usage is TRBJ2-3; TRBD1 agrees at 7 bases. Germline CDR1 reads LNHDA; CDR2 reads SQIVND (reference sequence). This CDR3 is built from 15 residues. The junction had 3 bases not matched to a gene; V was cut back by 3 bases and J by 0 bases. The CDR3 reads CASSILGQSTDTQYF. The CDR3 DNA sequence: TGTGCCAGTAGTATTTTGGGACAGAGCACAGATACGCAGTATTTT. Together with reference TRBV19 and TRBJ2-3, the CDR3 gives the full variable domain: DGGITQSPKYLFRKEGQNVTLSCEQNLNHDAMYWYRQDPGQGLRLIYYSQIVNDFQKGDIAEGYSVSREKKESFPLTVTSAQKNPTAFYLCASSILGQSTDTQYFGPGTRLTVL.

The rearrangement joins TRBV2 to TRBJ2-5, with a tentative D call TRBD2 (5 bases). This CDR3 contains 11 residues. The germline V and J ends were trimmed by 7 bases and 10 bases, with 13 bases remaining between them. Looked up from germline, CDR1 is SNHLY and CDR2 is FYNNEI. CDR3 in amino acids: CASTVGGLQYF. The CDR3 nucleotides are TGTGCCAGCACCGTTGGCGGACTCCAGTACTTC.

V gene TRBV7-3 combines with J gene TRBJ2-3, with 11 bases identical to TRBD2. V dropped 1 base and J dropped 5; count of bases not matched to a gene: 5. The CDR3 is 16 amino acids. Germline V CDR1 and CDR2: SGHTA, FQGTGA. The CDR3: CASSLNSGGAGDTQYF. The CDR3 nucleotides read TGTGCCAGCAGCTTAAATAGCGGGGGGGCAGGAGATACGCAGTATTTT.

Only one count was recorded for this clone. This chain connects TRBV7-9 to TRBJ1-2, with unresolved D. This CDR3 has 15 residues. The germline V and J ends were trimmed by 2 bases and 7 bases, with 17 bases remaining between them. Germline loops: CDR1 SEHNR, CDR2 FQNEAQ (reference sequence). The CDR3 spells CASSLSPGSRVGYTF. DNA for the CDR3: TGTGCCAGCAGCTTATCCCCGGGGTCTCGCGTTGGCTACACCTTC.

V gene TRBV27 combines with J gene TRBJ2-3, with D perhaps TRBD1 (6 bases). The germline V gene has CDR1 MNHEY and CDR2 SMNVEV (reference sequence). Trimming took off 5 bases at V and 1 base at J, with 16 bases between the two ends. The CDR3 consists of 16 residues. CDR3 nucleotides: TGTGCCAGCAGTAACCGACAGGCCTTCCGCACAGATACGCAGTATTTT. It translates to CASSNRQAFRTDTQYF.

The rearrangement uses TRBV7-8 and TRBJ2-5; 10 positions agree with TRBD2. The CDR3 consists of 16 residues. Germline V gives CDR1 SGHVS, CDR2 FQNEAQ. The junction had 3 bases not matched to a gene; V was cut back by 1 base and J by 1 base. CDR3 sequence reads: CASSLGSSGGQETQYF. The CDR3 DNA is TGTGCCAGCAGCTTAGGTTCTAGCGGGGGCCAAGAGACCCAGTACTTC.

This clone was observed a single time. CDR3 bases: TGCGCCAGCAGCCCGGGACACCCGAGCCCAACTGAAGCTTTCTTT. This encodes CASSPGHPSPTEAFF. The V and J genes are TRBV5-1 and TRBJ1-1, with D possibly matching TRBD1 (6 bases). Germline V gene data show CDR1 as SGHRS and CDR2 as YFSETQ. CDR3 length equals 15 residues. Deletions cut 4 bases from V and 5 bases from J, with 18 bases between.

The chain uses TRBV19 and TRBJ1-2, with 10 bases matching TRBD1. In germline, CDR1 is LNHDA, CDR2 SQIVND (reference sequence). CDR3 size: 16 residues. J gave up 4 bases and V 5 bases, and 10 bases lay outside the gene matches. CDR3 sequence reads: CASSSFSWDRGYGYTF. In DNA, the CDR3 is TGTGCCAGTAGTTCGTTCTCTTGGGACAGGGGCTATGGCTACACCTTC.

This clone was seen just once. This chain uses TRBV6-5 with TRBJ2-2; tentatively, D is TRBD1 (5 bases). The CDR3 is 12 amino acids. Trimming took off 6 bases at V and 6 bases at J, with 8 bases between the two ends. The germline gives CDR1 MNHEY, CDR2 SVGAGI. This CDR3 is CASSRVAGELFF. The CDR3 DNA sequence: TGTGCCAGCAGCAGGGTGGCCGGGGAGCTGTTTTTT.

A few counts support this clone. This chain connects TRBV6-2 or TRBV6-3 to TRBJ1-2; D is undetermined. Germline CDR1 and CDR2: MNHEY and SVGEGT. Trimming stripped 3 bases from V and 0 bases from J, with 20 bases between. The CDR3 loop spans 18 amino acids. This chain's CDR3 is CASSYPAYYSNSNYGYTF. CDR3 sequence (DNA): TGTGCCAGCAGTTATCCGGCGTATTACAGCAATTCTAACTATGGCTACACCTTC.

This chain uses TRBV7-3 with TRBJ2-6, with 9 bases lining up with TRBD2. Germline lookup yields CDR1 SGHTA and CDR2 FQGTGA. The CDR3 length is 19 residues. Germline trimming cut 2 bases from V and 0 bases from J; bases unmatched to any gene: 8. CDR3 nucleotides: TGTGCCAGCAGCTTATCAGTAGCGGGAGCTATCTCTGGGGCCAACGTCCTGACTTTC. This gives the protein CASSLSVAGAISGANVLTF. Supplemented by reference TRBV7-3 and TRBJ2-6, the full variable domain reads GAGVSQTPSNKVTEKGKYVELRCDPISGHTALYWYRQSLGQGPEFLIYFQGTGAADDSGLPNDRFFAVRPEGSVSTLKIQRTERGDSAVYLCASSLSVAGAISGANVLTFGAGSRLTVL.

The V gene is TRBV18, the J gene TRBJ2-7; 7 positions match TRBD1. V trimming: 2 bases; J trimming: 3 bases; junction bases outside the gene matches: 4. The CDR3 totals 14 residues. The germline V gene encodes CDR1 KGHSH and CDR2 LQKENI. The CDR3 sequence: CASSPGTEIYEQYF. The CDR3 DNA is TGTGCCAGCTCACCAGGGACAGAAATCTACGAGCAGTACTTC.

The chain uses TRBV5-4 and TRBJ2-7; 10 bases map to TRBD2. The V gene's germline CDR1 is SGHNT and CDR2 YYREEE (reference sequence). The CDR3 has 13 amino acids. V dropped 5 bases and J dropped 4; count of bases not matched to a gene: 3. CDR3 DNA: TGTGCCAGCAGATCGACTAGCGGGTACGAGCAGTACTTC. This gives the protein CASRSTSGYEQYF.

This chain connects TRBV6-2 or TRBV6-3 to TRBJ1-2; D gene ambiguous. The V gene lost 2 bases and the J gene lost 8 bases, with 12 bases spanning the gap. The V gene's germline CDR1 is MNHEY and CDR2 SVGEGT. The CDR3 is 13 amino acids. This CDR3 is CASSYPASQGYTF. The DNA for the CDR3 is TGTGCCAGCAGTTACCCGGCATCACAGGGCTACACCTTC.

The chain has TRBV27 and TRBJ2-7; a weak D match, TRBD2 (5 bases). The germline V gene encodes CDR1 MNHEY and CDR2 SMNVEV (reference sequence). This CDR3 comprises 13 residues. V was cut by 1 base and J by 4 bases, with 8 bases left in between. The CDR3 DNA reads as TGTGCCAGCAGTTTATTTCCGGGGTACGAGCAGTACTTC. Residues: CASSLFPGYEQYF.

This clone was seen once. The chain has TRBV7-9 and TRBJ1-5; the match to TRBD1 covers 9 bases. Germline values: CDR1 SEHNR, CDR2 FQNEAQ (reference sequence). This CDR3 region has 15 residues. The J segment lost 7 bases and the V segment lost 5 bases, leaving 9 bases of the junction unmatched. The CDR3 region is CASSLQGADTQPQHF. The CDR3 bases are TGTGCCAGCAGCCTACAGGGGGCCGATACCCAGCCCCAGCATTTT. Supplemented by reference TRBV7-9 and TRBJ1-5, the full variable domain reads DTGVSQNPRHKITKRGQNVTFRCDPISEHNRLYWYRQTLGQGPEFLTYFQNEAQLEKSRLLSDRFSAERPKGSFSTLEIQRTEQGDSAMYLCASSLQGADTQPQHFGDGTRLSIL.

The chain uses TRBV28 and TRBJ1-5; 7 bases agree with TRBD1. The J segment lost 2 bases and the V segment lost 2 bases, leaving 3 bases of the junction unmatched. The length of the CDR3 is 15 residues. Looked up from germline, CDR1 is MDHEN and CDR2 is SYDVKM. CDR3 nucleotide sequence: TGTGCCAGCAGTTTAGGACAGGCCGGCAATCAGCCCCAGCATTTT. Protein product: CASSLGQAGNQPQHF.

The J gene is TRBJ1-1, the V gene TRBV4-1, with D unclear. CDR1 and CDR2 (germline): MGHRA, YSYEKL. The CDR3 spans 20 residues. The V end was cut by 1 base, the J end by 4 bases, with 28 bases between. CDR3 coding DNA: TGCGCCAGCAGCCAAGTCGCTGCTTTCCGACAAATGTGGAGCGGCACTGAAGCTTTCTTT. It yields the protein CASSQVAAFRQMWSGTEAFF.